Presented here are 21 T cell receptor beta chains from one specimen sequenced in a study of CD8+CD57+ T cells in acquired aplastic anemia. Patients picked for sequencing had shown CD8+CD57+ cell expansion detected by flow cytometry. The template used for profiling TCR beta VDJ and CDR3 was genomic DNA. MiXCR, run by TCRdb on the reads, gives a single entry per CDR3 protein. The data show about 220,000 distinct CDR3 sequences, approximately 45% seen once. Sequenced material: sorted CD4+, CD8+, or CD8+CD57+ T cells (not recorded which) from PBMCs. All receptors derive from a human donor with aplastic anemia.

Only a few counts were recorded for this clonotype. The chain carries TRBV7-3 and TRBJ1-6; perhaps TRBD1 as D (6 bases). Germline V gives CDR1 SGHTA, CDR2 FQGTGA. The CDR3 runs 15 residues. V was trimmed by 3 bases and J by 7 bases, leaving 13 bases between them. CDR3 coding DNA: TGTGCCAGCAGCTTTCCGGGACACTGGAATTCACCCCTCCACTTT. It translates to CASSFPGHWNSPLHF.

This clonotype was observed many times. The V call is TRBV5-1, the J call TRBJ2-5, with D hard to call. The V end lost 0 bases, the J end lost 5 bases, and 8 bases lay between the germline ends. Germline V gene data show CDR1 as SGHRS and CDR2 as YFSETQ. CDR3 size: 13 residues. CDR3: CASSLDPRETQYF. CDR3 DNA sequence: TGCGCCAGCAGCTTGGACCCGAGGGAGACCCAGTACTTC.

The chain recombines TRBV2 with TRBJ2-7; D is unclear. Germline V gives CDR1 SNHLY, CDR2 FYNNEI. V was shortened by 2 bases and J by 6 bases, with 5 bases between the two germline ends. This CDR3 contains 11 residues. CDR3 sequence reads: CASSEISEQYV. CDR3 DNA sequence: TGTGCCAGCAGTGAAATAAGCGAGCAGTACGTC.

The table lists this clonotype with a count of one. V gene TRBV2 combines with J gene TRBJ2-7, with TRBD2 matching over 15 bases. J lost 6 bases, V lost 6 bases, and 3 bases had no gene match. The CDR3 runs to 14 residues. In germline, CDR1 is SNHLY, CDR2 FYNNEI. CDR3 sequence reads: CASRGLAGGFEQYF. The CDR3 nucleotides read TGTGCCAGCAGGGGACTAGCGGGAGGATTCGAGCAGTACTTC. Full variable domain (rest looked up from reference TRBV2 and TRBJ2-7): EPEVTQTPSHQVTQMGQEVILRCVPISNHLYFYWYRQILGQKVEFLVSFYNNEISEKSEIFDDQFSVERPDGSNFTLKIRSTKLEDSAMYFCASRGLAGGFEQYFGPGTRLTVT.

This clonotype was counted between two and nine times. This chain joins TRBV20-1 and TRBJ2-4, with 7 nucleotides matching TRBD1. The CDR3 loop spans 18 amino acids. CDR1 is DFQATT and CDR2 is SNEGSKA in the germline V gene (reference sequence). Trimming cost V 3 bases and J 2 bases; bases outside gene matches: 16. The chain's CDR3 is CSARDRDSNLGTKNIQYF. In nucleotides, the CDR3 is TGCAGTGCTAGGGACCGGGACAGTAACCTGGGAACCAAAAACATTCAGTACTTC.

This chain joins TRBV29-1 and TRBJ2-6, with 8 bases fitting TRBD1. Trimming cost V 6 bases and J 0 bases; bases outside gene matches: 7. CDR3 length equals 16 residues. Looked up from germline, CDR1 is SQVTM and CDR2 is ANQGSEA. The CDR3 nucleotides read TGCAGCGTCGGACAGGGACCTAACTCTGGGGCCAACGTCCTGACTTTC. Its translation is CSVGQGPNSGANVLTF.

There are many counts of this clonotype. This chain uses TRBV7-3 with TRBJ2-5; 9 nucleotides match TRBD2. In germline, CDR1 is SGHTA, CDR2 FQGTGA. V lost 5 bases, J lost 5 bases, and 9 bases stayed unmatched. CDR3 size: 15 residues. The CDR3 nucleotides are TGTGCCAGCAGCGCCAGGACTAGCGATGGGGAGACCCAGTACTTC. It encodes CASSARTSDGETQYF.

This clonotype was detected ten times or more. The chain couples TRBV24-1 to TRBJ1-3; a possible D gene is TRBD1 (5 bases). The V end lost 4 bases, the J end lost 6 bases, and 15 bases lay between the germline ends. CDR1 is KGHDR, CDR2 SFDVKD, per germline. The CDR3 runs 15 residues. The CDR3 nucleotides are TGTGCCACCAGTGACCCCGGGACTCTTATAAACACCATATATTTT. It is translated as CATSDPGTLINTIYF.

The rearrangement joins TRBV19 to TRBJ2-1; tentatively, D is TRBD2 (5 bases). This CDR3 has 14 residues. Germline values: CDR1 LNHDA, CDR2 SQIVND (reference sequence). Trimming cost V 5 bases and J 4 bases, with 12 bases left between them. The DNA of the CDR3 is TGTGCCAGTAGTTTCCTAGCCCAATACAATGAGCAGTTCTTC. The encoded protein is CASSFLAQYNEQFF.

The sample holds one count of this clonotype. A single base separates this from a much larger clone, so it may be a read error. The V call is TRBV7-3, the J call TRBJ1-4; D ambiguous. The CDR3 sequence is 15 residues long. Germline V gives CDR1 SGHTA, CDR2 FQGTGA. V lost 5 bases, J lost 0 bases, and 10 bases lay in between. Here the CDR3 reads CASSRDDATNEKLFF. Here the CDR3 DNA reads TGTGCCAGCAGCCGAGATGACGCAACTAATGAAAAACTGTTTTTT.

There are many counts of this clonotype. The V and J genes are TRBV4-1 and TRBJ2-7, with D unresolved. Trimming took 1 base from V and 2 from J, leaving 9 bases between them. From germline, CDR1 is MGHRA and CDR2 YSYEKL. The CDR3 runs 14 residues. CDR3 in DNA: TGCGCCAGCAGCCAAGGTGGCAGCACCTACGAGCAGTACTTC. Amino acid sequence: CASSQGGSTYEQYF.

This clonotype was counted at least ten times. This CDR3 reads CASSLPGRDYEQYF. The CDR3, as DNA: TGTGCCAGCAGCCTACCTGGTCGGGACTACGAGCAGTACTTC. This chain links TRBV7-9 with TRBJ2-7; tentative D call: TRBD2 (5 bases). Germline V gives CDR1 SEHNR, CDR2 FQNEAQ (reference sequence). The ends were cut back, 5 bases at V and 3 bases at J, with 14 bases in the middle. The CDR3 loop spans 14 amino acids.

This clonotype showed up many times. The chain employs TRBV9 and TRBJ2-2; 16 bases agree with TRBD2. After removal of 5 bases from V and 4 bases from J, the junction contained 2 bases not matched to a gene. CDR1 is SGDLS, CDR2 YYNGEE, per germline. CDR3 size: 16 residues. CDR3 coding DNA: TGTGCCAGCAGGGGACTAGCGGGAGGGGGCACCGGGGAGCTGTTTTTT. Amino acids: CASRGLAGGGTGELFF.

The rearrangement links TRBV4-2 to TRBJ1-2; D unclear. The V end lost 0 bases, the J end lost 0 bases, and 14 bases lay between the germline ends. The CDR3 sequence is 17 residues long. Looked up from germline, CDR1 is LGHNA and CDR2 is YNFKEQ. The CDR3 nucleotides read TGTGCCAGCAGCCAAGATCGGGTCAGCCCTTCTAACTATGGCTACACCTTC. It encodes CASSQDRVSPSNYGYTF.

This clonotype was seen repeatedly, ten times or more. The chain employs TRBV11-1 and TRBJ1-5, with D tentatively TRBD1 (5 bases). Germline CDR1 reads SGHAT; CDR2 reads FQDESV (reference sequence). The CDR3 totals 16 residues. V was shortened by 3 bases and J by 0 bases, with 12 bases between the two germline ends. Here the CDR3 DNA reads TGTGCCAGCAGCTTCTTTTGGGGCTCTAGCAATCAGCCCCAGCATTTT. It specifies CASSFFWGSSNQPQHF.

The chain has TRBV7-9 and TRBJ2-7; 10 nucleotides match TRBD1. The germline gives CDR1 SEHNR, CDR2 FQNEAQ (reference sequence). The CDR3 runs 13 residues. The V gene end was trimmed by 3 bases and the J gene end by 6 bases; junction bases not matched to a gene: 2. This CDR3 is CASSFRTGGEQYF. CDR3 coding DNA: TGTGCCAGCAGCTTCAGGACAGGGGGCGAGCAGTACTTC.

The chain couples TRBV10-3 to TRBJ2-5, with TRBD2 identical over 10 bases. With 10 bases clipped from V and 4 bases from J, the junction kept 12 bases outside the gene matches. Germline V gene lookup returns CDR1 ENHRY and CDR2 SYGVKD. The CDR3 runs 15 residues. The CDR3 here is CATVPSGGGLETQYF. Written as DNA, the CDR3 is TGTGCCACCGTACCGAGCGGGGGGGGTTTAGAGACCCAGTACTTC.

The J gene is TRBJ2-3, the V gene TRBV7-9; the D is unclear. The CDR3 length is 15 residues. Trimming left V 6 bases short and J 2 bases short, with 15 bases between. CDR1 and CDR2 (germline): SEHNR, FQNEAQ (reference sequence). The CDR3 nucleotides read TGTGCCAGCAGGGCATCTGGGATTAACACAGATACGCAGTATTTT. The encoded protein is CASRASGINTDTQYF.

The chain links TRBV7-2 to TRBJ1-1; TRBD1 matches at 8 bases. Looked up from germline, CDR1 is SGHTA and CDR2 is FQGNSA. CDR3 size: 14 residues. V lost 6 bases and J lost 5; bases outside the gene matches: 8. The DNA of the CDR3 is TGTGCCAGCAGTTCTACAGGGGGACGGACTGAAGCTTTCTTT. The encoded protein is CASSSTGGRTEAFF.

This clonotype was seen more than once but under ten times. With a much larger clone just one base away, this may be a read error. The genes are TRBV19 and TRBJ2-7; D is possibly TRBD1 (5 bases). CDR1 is LNHDA and CDR2 is SQIVND in the germline V gene (reference sequence). The CDR3 sequence is 15 residues long. The CDR3 bases are TGTGCCAGTAATATAGAAGGGGCCGCCACCTACGAGCAGTACTTC. It specifies CASNIEGAATYEQYF.

Concerning this clonotype: The junction does not match germline at one end; this may be a read error. This chain joins TRBV9 and TRBJ2-1; D perhaps matches TRBD2 (7 bases). The germline V gene has CDR1 SGDLS and CDR2 YYNGEE. This CDR3 comprises 15 residues. The CDR3, as DNA: TGTTCCAGCAGCGTAGGACTAGGGGGAGGCAATGAGCAGTTCTTC. It codes for CSSSVGLGGGNEQFF.